Given below is one T cell receptor beta chain in context. Its specificity is not known. These data are taken from a study of CD8 T cells in ankylosing spondylitis. Overall study findings and caveats: Reported data indicate significant enrichment of disease-linked clones within matched ankylosing spondylitis synovial fluid. Earlier literature documents some of the motif variants in reactive arthritis synovial fluid and blood. A motif of several highly homologous TCR beta variants was seen as apparently characteristic of ankylosing spondylitis blood.

Using quantitative 5'-RACE with molecular barcodes, the authors made TCR beta libraries. TCRdb reprocessed the 5' RACE reads via MiXCR and lists one record per CDR3 protein. Of about 540,000 distinct CDR3 sequences listed, about 12% are singletons. The CDR3 length is 14 residues. Germline V gene data show CDR1 as SNHLY and CDR2 as FYNNEI. Losses at the gene ends were 7 bases for V and 4 bases for J; bases not matched to a gene: 8. The TCR sequence derives from a male donor with ankylosing spondylitis. V usage is TRBV2 and J usage is TRBJ2-7; 9 nucleotides match TRBD1. The specimen was blood, either unsorted or a sorted T cell fraction (not recorded which). The CDR3 loop is CASKTGGFGYEQYF. The CDR3 coding sequence is TGTGCCAGCAAAACAGGGGGCTTTGGGTACGAGCAGTACTTC.